These 25 T cell receptor beta chains were all obtained from the same sample, sequenced in a study of shared clonotypes between healthy human individuals (TCRdb year 2020). The library was produced with the immunoSEQ multiplex PCR assay. This immuneACCESS table, as held by TCRdb, lists in-frame sequences with V and J called but not all clones. Of the missing ones, under half trace to an unresolved V gene in checked studies; the others have no known cause. The table for this sample lists around 2,000,000 clones; approximately 95% of them were counted only once. The ten most abundant clones make up roughly 1.1% of the sample. CD8 naive samples were obtained by positive selection for CCR7 among CD45RO-negative cells, yielding a CD45RA+CCR7+ population from which TemRA cells were excluded. Sequenced material: naive CD8+ T cells sorted from blood. What the cell subset or site label conveys for this sample: CD45RA+CCR7+. The receptors here all came from a man younger than 30 in good health.

This CDR3 reads CASSQDGRNYNEQFF. In nucleotides, the CDR3 is TGCGCCAGCAGCCAAGATGGGAGGAACTACAATGAGCAGTTCTTC. This rearrangement joins TRBV4-3 to TRBJ2-1; TRBD2 might be the D (6 bases). The germline V gene encodes CDR1 LGHNA and CDR2 YSLEER. With 0 bases removed from V and 3 bases from J, the gap between germline ends came to 9 bases. This CDR3 has 15 residues.

This chain joins TRBV7-6 and TRBJ2-6; D is possibly TRBD1 or TRBD2 (5 bases each). The CDR3 consists of 16 residues. The germline gives CDR1 SGHVS, CDR2 FNYEAQ. The V gene lost 5 bases and the J gene lost 0 bases, with 11 bases spanning the gap. This CDR3 reads CASSPGTVSGANVLTF. The CDR3 nucleotides read TGTGCCAGCAGCCCAGGGACCGTCTCTGGGGCCAACGTCCTGACTTTC.

This chain connects TRBV19 to TRBJ1-6, with D possibly being TRBD1 (6 bases). V lost 3 bases to trimming and J lost 0 bases, with 12 bases between them. CDR3 size: 17 residues. Germline V gives CDR1 LNHDA, CDR2 SQIVND (reference sequence). The CDR3 nucleotides are TGTGCCAGTAGTATTGAGGGGGTAAGCTCCTATAATTCACCCCTCCACTTT. This encodes CASSIEGVSSYNSPLHF.

This clone was picked up one time. This chain links TRBV7-8 with TRBJ2-2; tentative D call: TRBD1 (5 bases). The V gene lost 2 bases and the J gene lost 1 base, with 8 bases spanning the gap. This CDR3 comprises 15 residues. Germline lookup yields CDR1 SGHVS and CDR2 FQNEAQ. CDR3 nucleotides: TGTGCCAGCAGCTTATGGCAGGGGAACACCGGGGAGCTGTTTTTT. Its translation: CASSLWQGNTGELFF.

The chain links TRBV19 to TRBJ2-7, with D unresolved. Germline CDR1 and CDR2: LNHDA and SQIVND (reference sequence). V lost 3 bases, J lost 4 bases, and 10 bases lay in between. CDR3 length: 13 residues. In DNA form, the CDR3 reads TGTGCCAGTAGTATCATTGTGGGTTACGAGCAGTACTTC. As protein: CASSIIVGYEQYF.

The rearrangement links TRBV29-1 to TRBJ2-5, with D unclear. The ends were cut back, 1 base at V and 5 bases at J, with 11 bases in the middle. The CDR3 runs to 13 residues. Per germline, CDR1 SQVTM and CDR2 ANQGSEA. DNA of the CDR3: TGCAGCGTTGAAGGGGGTCCTCTGGAGACCCAGTACTTC. It codes for CSVEGGPLETQYF.

There are a few counts of this clone. In DNA, the CDR3 is TGCGCCAGCAGCGAGGGACGTAACACTGAAGCTTTCTTT. Encoded protein: CASSEGRNTEAFF. The chain carries TRBV5-1 and TRBJ1-1, with D perhaps matching TRBD1 (5 bases). Trimming cost V 4 bases and J 2 bases, with 9 bases left between them. CDR1 SGHRS and CDR2 YFSETQ come from the germline V gene. This CDR3 contains 13 residues.

The rearrangement uses TRBV2 and TRBJ2-3; TRBD2 matches 9 bases. V was pared by 6 bases and J by 0 bases, with 4 bases of the junction left unmatched. CDR3 size: 15 residues. CDR1 is SNHLY and CDR2 is FYNNEI in the germline V gene. The CDR3 loop is CASRTSGLSTDTQYF. In DNA form, the CDR3 reads TGTGCCAGCAGAACTAGCGGGTTAAGCACAGATACGCAGTATTTT.

Note on this clone: Mismatch with germline at one junction end may stem from a read error. The chain is built from TRBV9 and TRBJ2-1; TRBD2 aligns across 9 bases. The V gene's germline CDR1 is SGDLS and CDR2 YYNGEE. CDR3 size: 15 residues. The CDR3 loop is CASNVAGVSYNEQFF. The CDR3 DNA reads TGTGCCAGCAACGTAGCGGGGGTGTCCTACAATGAGCAGTTCTTC.

J is TRBJ1-4 and V is TRBV7-9; weak D call: TRBD1 (5 bases). Germline CDR1 is SEHNR and CDR2 is FQNEAQ (reference sequence). This CDR3 spans 16 amino acids. V was cut by 4 bases and J by 0 bases, with 12 bases left in between. This chain's CDR3 is CASSSRDAATNEKLFF. Written as DNA, the CDR3 is TGTGCCAGCAGCTCCCGGGACGCTGCAACTAATGAAAAACTGTTTTTT.

J is TRBJ2-2 and V is TRBV30; D is unresolved. Germline CDR1 reads GTSNPN; CDR2 reads SVGIG (reference sequence). The length of the CDR3 is 12 residues. Trimming cost V 0 bases and J 6 bases, with 5 bases left between them. CDR3: CAWSVTAGELFF. The CDR3 coding sequence is TGTGCCTGGAGTGTAACCGCCGGGGAGCTGTTTTTT.

The chain couples TRBV7-8 to TRBJ1-2; the D gene is possibly TRBD1 (5 bases). Looked up from germline, CDR1 is SGHVS and CDR2 is FQNEAQ. Trimming removed 3 bases from V and 4 bases from J, with 15 bases in between. The CDR3 contains 15 residues. CDR3 in amino acids: CASSFTGESPYGYTF. The CDR3 DNA reads as TGTGCCAGCAGCTTTACAGGCGAATCCCCCTATGGCTACACCTTC.

The chain couples TRBV9 to TRBJ2-7; D is possibly TRBD1 (6 bases). The V gene's germline CDR1 is SGDLS and CDR2 YYNGEE. The CDR3 is 14 amino acids. Trimming removed 4 bases at V and 0 bases at J, with 11 bases between. The chain's CDR3 is CASSSQDSSYEQYF. The CDR3, as DNA: TGTGCCAGCAGCTCGCAGGACAGCTCCTACGAGCAGTACTTC.

Notes on this clone: A much larger clone lies a single base off, so this may be a read error. V and J are TRBV13 and TRBJ1-2, with 7 nucleotides matching TRBD1. This CDR3 has 12 amino acids. J gave up 5 bases and V 5 bases, and 2 bases lay outside the gene matches. CDR1 and CDR2 from the germline V gene are PRHDT and FYEKMQ (reference sequence). Here the CDR3 reads CASSPDRYGYTF. DNA for the CDR3: TGTGCCAGCAGCCCGGACAGGTATGGCTACACCTTC. Drawing the rest from reference TRBV13 and TRBJ1-2, the complete variable domain is AAGVIQSPRHLIKEKRETATLKCYPIPRHDTVYWYQQGPGQDPQFLISFYEKMQSDKGSIPDRFSAQQFSDYHSELNMSSLELGDSALYFCASSPDRYGYTFGSGTRLTVV.

V and J are TRBV2 and TRBJ2-1, with TRBD2 matching 12 bases. J was trimmed by 0 bases and V by 11 bases; bases with no gene match: 5. The CDR3 extends over 15 amino acids. Looked up from germline, CDR1 is SNHLY and CDR2 is FYNNEI. For the CDR3, the DNA is TGTGCCGGGTCTAGCGGGAGGGGCTCCTACAATGAGCAGTTCTTC. It translates to CAGSSGRGSYNEQFF.

This chain uses TRBV7-2 with TRBJ2-7; the match to TRBD2 covers 8 bases. V dropped 5 bases and J dropped 5; count of bases not matched to a gene: 8. CDR3 length: 14 amino acids. The V gene's germline CDR1 is SGHTA and CDR2 FQGNSA. CDR3 coding DNA: TGTGCCAGCAGCCGTAAAGCGGGAGCGGACGAGCAGTACTTC. This codes for CASSRKAGADEQYF.

In the case of this clone: This sample also contains other DNA sequences that code for the same CDR3. The gene calls are TRBV7-9 and TRBJ2-1; weak D call: TRBD1 (5 bases). The V end was cut by 1 base, the J end by 7 bases, with 8 bases between. The germline V gene has CDR1 SEHNR and CDR2 FQNEAQ (reference sequence). This CDR3 contains 13 residues. CDR3 DNA sequence: TGTGCCAGCAGCTTAGGCGCAGGGAATGAGCAGTTCTTC. Translating it yields CASSLGAGNEQFF.

The V gene is TRBV25-1, the J gene TRBJ1-1; D is ambiguous. V was shortened by 8 bases and J by 1 base, with 11 bases between the two germline ends. The germline V gene has CDR1 MGHDK and CDR2 SYGVNS. This CDR3 is 13 amino acids long. The CDR3 DNA reads TGTGCCAGCGGCTGGGGTGGGAACACTGAAGCTTTCTTT. Protein sequence: CASGWGGNTEAFF.

The chain couples TRBV28 to TRBJ1-3; D gene unclear. The germline V gene has CDR1 MDHEN and CDR2 SYDVKM. CDR3 length equals 13 residues. The ends were cut back, 7 bases at V and 4 bases at J, with 11 bases in the middle. CDR3 in amino acids: CASIDRGGNTIYF. As DNA, the CDR3 is TGTGCCAGCATTGATCGGGGAGGAAACACCATATATTTT.

J is TRBJ1-1 and V is TRBV10-3; TRBD1 aligns across 10 bases. V was pared by 5 bases and J by 5 bases, with 11 bases of the junction left unmatched. The CDR3 is made up of 16 amino acids. Germline V gene lookup returns CDR1 ENHRY and CDR2 SYGVKD. In nucleotides, the CDR3 is TGTGCCATCAGTTCCGGGACAGGGGCCGGATTGACTGAAGCTTTCTTT. Translated: CAISSGTGAGLTEAFF.

The genes are TRBV6-1 and TRBJ1-2; D gene uncertain. The CDR3 contains 13 residues. The V and J ends lost 6 bases and 10 bases respectively, with 18 bases between them. CDR1 is MNHNS, CDR2 SASEGT, per germline. The CDR3 loop reads CASSLLGSGDYTF. CDR3 nucleotide sequence: TGTGCCAGCAGCCTACTAGGGTCCGGGGACTACACCTTC.

The chain recombines TRBV7-9 with TRBJ2-5; 15 bases align to TRBD2. Germline CDR1 reads SEHNR; CDR2 reads FQNEAQ (reference sequence). There are 16 residues in the CDR3. V lost 4 bases to trimming and J lost 6 bases; unmatched junction nucleotides: 6. The CDR3 here is CASSSRTSGGAQTQYF. CDR3 DNA: TGTGCCAGCAGCTCTAGGACTAGCGGGGGGGCACAGACCCAGTACTTC.

V usage is TRBV11-2 and J usage is TRBJ2-5; D is possibly TRBD2 (5 bases). With 1 base removed from V and 4 bases from J, the gap between germline ends came to 7 bases. Germline values: CDR1 SGHAT, CDR2 FQNNGV. This CDR3 region has 13 residues. The CDR3 protein is CASSLVGRETQYF. The CDR3 DNA follows: TGTGCCAGCAGCTTAGTAGGGAGAGAGACCCAGTACTTC.

This sequence joins TRBV11-2 and TRBJ2-2; no firm D call. V lost 7 bases and J 4 bases, leaving 13 bases between the germline ends. This CDR3 has 14 residues. Germline V gene lookup returns CDR1 SGHAT and CDR2 FQNNGV. CDR3 sequence (DNA): TGTGCCAGCACATCGGTCTACGGCACCGGGGAGCTGTTTTTT. It is translated as CASTSVYGTGELFF. The full variable domain, rest sourced from reference TRBV11-2 and TRBJ2-2, is EAGVAQSPRYKIIEKRQSVAFWCNPISGHATLYWYQQILGQGPKLLIQFQNNGVVDDSQLPKDRFSAERLKGVDSTLKIQPAKLEDSAVYLCASTSVYGTGELFFGEGSRLTVL.

This rearrangement joins TRBV2 to TRBJ2-1; 14 nucleotides line up with TRBD2. Losses at the gene ends were 6 bases for V and 2 bases for J; bases not matched to a gene: 0. The CDR3 extends over 15 amino acids. The germline CDR1 and CDR2 sequences are SNHLY and FYNNEI. CDR3 DNA: TGTGCCAGCAGGACTAGCGGGGGGGCCTACAATGAGCAGTTCTTC. Its translation is CASRTSGGAYNEQFF.